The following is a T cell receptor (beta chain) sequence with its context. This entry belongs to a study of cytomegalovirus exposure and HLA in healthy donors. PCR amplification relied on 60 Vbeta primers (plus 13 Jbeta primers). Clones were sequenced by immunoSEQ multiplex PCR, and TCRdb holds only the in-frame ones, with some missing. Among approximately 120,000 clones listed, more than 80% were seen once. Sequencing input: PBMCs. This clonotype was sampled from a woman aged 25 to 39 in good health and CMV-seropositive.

Written as DNA, the CDR3 is TGCGCCAGCAGCCAAGATCCATTCCGGGAACTTCATTTT. Translated: CASSQDPFRELHF. The J gene is TRBJ1-5, the V gene TRBV4-1; unclear D gene. The CDR3 length is 13 residues. Deletions cut 0 bases from V and 16 bases from J, with 16 bases between. Germline CDR1 is MGHRA and CDR2 is YSYEKL.